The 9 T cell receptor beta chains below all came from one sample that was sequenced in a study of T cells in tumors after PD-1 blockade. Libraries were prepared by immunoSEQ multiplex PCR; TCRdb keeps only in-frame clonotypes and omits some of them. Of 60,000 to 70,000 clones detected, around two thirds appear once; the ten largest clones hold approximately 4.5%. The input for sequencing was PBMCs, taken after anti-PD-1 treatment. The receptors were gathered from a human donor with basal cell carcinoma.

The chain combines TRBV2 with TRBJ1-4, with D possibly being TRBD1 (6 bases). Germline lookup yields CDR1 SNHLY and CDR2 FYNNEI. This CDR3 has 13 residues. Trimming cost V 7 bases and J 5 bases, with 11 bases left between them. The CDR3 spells CASIRDNNEKLFF. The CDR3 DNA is TGTGCCAGCATTAGGGACAACAATGAAAAACTGTTTTTT.

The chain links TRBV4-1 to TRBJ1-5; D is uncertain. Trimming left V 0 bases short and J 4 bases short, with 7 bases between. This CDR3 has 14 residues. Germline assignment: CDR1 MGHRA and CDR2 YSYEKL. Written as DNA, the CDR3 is TGCGCCAGCAGCCAAGATAACGGAAATCAGCCCCAGCATTTT. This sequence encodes CASSQDNGNQPQHF.

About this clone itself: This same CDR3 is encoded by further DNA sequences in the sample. CDR3 region: CARTVIKTQYF. CDR3 sequence (DNA): TGTGCCCGGACCGTAATTAAAACCCAGTACTTC. The rearrangement joins TRBV2 to TRBJ2-5; D remains unclear. The germline CDR1 and CDR2 sequences are SNHLY and FYNNEI. V was trimmed by 11 bases and J by 8 bases, leaving 15 bases between them. The CDR3 extends over 11 amino acids.

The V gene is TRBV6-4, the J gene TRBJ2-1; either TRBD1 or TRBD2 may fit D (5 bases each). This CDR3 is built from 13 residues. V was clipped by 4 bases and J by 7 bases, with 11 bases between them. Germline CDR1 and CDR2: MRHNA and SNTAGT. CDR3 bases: TGTGCCAGCAGTGGGGGGTCATGGAATGAGCAGTTCTTC. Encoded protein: CASSGGSWNEQFF.

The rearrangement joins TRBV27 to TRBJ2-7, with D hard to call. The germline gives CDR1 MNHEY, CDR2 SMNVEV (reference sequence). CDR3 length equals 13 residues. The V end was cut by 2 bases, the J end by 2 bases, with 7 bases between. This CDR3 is CASSLKVTYEQYF. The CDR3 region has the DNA TGTGCCAGCAGTTTAAAGGTTACCTACGAGCAGTACTTC.

The CDR3 DNA follows: TGTGCCAGCACTCAAACGGGGCAGAGCTCCTACAATGAGCAGTTCTTC. Translating it yields CASTQTGQSSYNEQFF. The J gene is TRBJ2-1, the V gene TRBV2; D may correspond to TRBD1 or TRBD2 (5 bases each). Germline V gene lookup returns CDR1 SNHLY and CDR2 FYNNEI. Between the trimmed V and J ends, which lost 7 bases and 0 bases, there was a span of 16 bases. The CDR3 is made up of 16 amino acids.

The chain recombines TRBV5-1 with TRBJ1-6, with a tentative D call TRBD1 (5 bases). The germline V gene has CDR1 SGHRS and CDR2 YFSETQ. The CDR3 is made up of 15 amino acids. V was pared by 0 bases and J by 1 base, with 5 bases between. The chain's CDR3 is CASSLGQSYNSPLHF. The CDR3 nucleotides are TGCGCCAGCAGCTTGGGACAGTCCTATAATTCACCCCTCCACTTT.

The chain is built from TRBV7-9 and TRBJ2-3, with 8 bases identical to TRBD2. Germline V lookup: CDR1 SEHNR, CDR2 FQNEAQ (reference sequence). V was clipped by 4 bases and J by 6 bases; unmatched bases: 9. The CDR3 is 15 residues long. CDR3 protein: CASSSYSGAMDTQYF. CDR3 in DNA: TGTGCCAGCAGCTCCTATAGCGGGGCCATGGATACGCAGTATTTT.

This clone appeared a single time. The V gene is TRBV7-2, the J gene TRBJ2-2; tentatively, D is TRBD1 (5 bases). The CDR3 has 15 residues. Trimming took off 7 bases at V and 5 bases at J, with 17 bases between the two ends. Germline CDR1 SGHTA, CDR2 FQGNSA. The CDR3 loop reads CASNDRGAGTGELFF. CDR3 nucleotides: TGTGCCAGCAACGACCGTGGGGCTGGGACCGGGGAGCTGTTTTTT.